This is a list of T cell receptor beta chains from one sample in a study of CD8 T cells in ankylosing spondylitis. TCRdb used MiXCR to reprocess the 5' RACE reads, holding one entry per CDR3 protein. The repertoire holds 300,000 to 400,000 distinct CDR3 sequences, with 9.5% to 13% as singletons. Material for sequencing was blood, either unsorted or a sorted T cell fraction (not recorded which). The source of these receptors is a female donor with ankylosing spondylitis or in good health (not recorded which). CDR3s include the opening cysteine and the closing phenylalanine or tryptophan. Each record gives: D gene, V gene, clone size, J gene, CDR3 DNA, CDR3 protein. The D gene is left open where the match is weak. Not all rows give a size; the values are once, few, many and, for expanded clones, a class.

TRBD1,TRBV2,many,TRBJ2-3,TGTGCCAGCAGCAAAACAGGGGCAAGCACAGATACGCAGTATTTT,CASSKTGASTDTQYF
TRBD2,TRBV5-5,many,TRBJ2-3,TGTGCCAGCAGGGCAAGCGGGAATGGCCCAGATACGCAGTATTTT,CASRASGNGPDTQYF
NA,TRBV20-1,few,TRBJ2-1,TGCAGTGCTAGTGGGGCATATGAGCAGTTCTTC,CSASGAYEQFF
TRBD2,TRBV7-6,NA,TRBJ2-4,TGTGCCAGCAGCCCCGGGGGAGGGTTGTTGAGGTCGAGGGATAACATTCAGTACTTC,CASSPGGGLLRSRDNIQYF
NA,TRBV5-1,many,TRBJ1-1,TGCGCCAGCAGCTTGGATGTCGACACTGAAGCTTTCTTT,CASSLDVDTEAFF
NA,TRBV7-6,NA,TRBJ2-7,TGTGCCAGCAGCTTATCTACAGGGTGGGCATCGTCCTACGAGCAGTACTTC,CASSLSTGWASSYEQYF
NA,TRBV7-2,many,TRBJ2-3,TGTGCCAGCAGCCTTCGGTGGAACACAGATACGCAGTATTTT,CASSLRWNTDTQYF
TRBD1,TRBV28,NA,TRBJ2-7,TGTGCCAGCAGTTTAGCTGGACAGGGAAGCGACGAGCAGTACTTC,CASSLAGQGSDEQYF
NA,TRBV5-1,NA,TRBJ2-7,TGCGCCAGCAGCTTGGAGTTCGGGTCCCCCTACGAGCAGTACTTC,CASSLEFGSPYEQYF
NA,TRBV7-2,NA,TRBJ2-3,TGTGCCAGCAGCGACTTGCCCACAGATACGCAGTATTTT,CASSDLPTDTQYF
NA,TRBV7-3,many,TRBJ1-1,TGTGCCAGCAGCTCCATATCGAACACTGAAGCTTTCTTT,CASSSISNTEAFF
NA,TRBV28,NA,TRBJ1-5,TGTGCCAGCACTCTTCGGGTTAGCAATCAGCCCCAGCATTTT,CASTLRVSNQPQHF
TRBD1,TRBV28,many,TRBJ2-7,TGTGCCAGCAGTTTCCCTGACAGGGGATACGAGCAGTACTTC,CASSFPDRGYEQYF
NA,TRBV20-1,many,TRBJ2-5,TGCAGTGCTAGAGGGACGGGAGAAAGAGAGACCCAGTACTTC,CSARGTGERETQYF
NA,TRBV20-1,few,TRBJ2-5,TGCAGTGGTTACGACAGTAGGTACCGCCAAGAGACCCAGTACTTC,CSGYDSRYRQETQYF
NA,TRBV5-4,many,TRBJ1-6,TGTGCCAGCAGCTTGCACTCACTTTCATCCCTCCACTTT,CASSLHSLSSLHF
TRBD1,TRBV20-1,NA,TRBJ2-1,TGCAGTGCCCCCCGGGACAGGGTCAATGAGCAGTTCTTC,CSAPRDRVNEQFF
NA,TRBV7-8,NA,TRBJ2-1,TGTGCCAGCAGCTCTGAAAGTAATGAGCAGTTCTTC,CASSSESNEQFF
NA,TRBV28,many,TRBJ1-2,TGTGCCAGCAGTGAAAGCAGGCTAGCTAACTATGGCTACACCTTC,CASSESRLANYGYTF
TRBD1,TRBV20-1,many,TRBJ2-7,TGCAGTGCATGGGACAGTAGCTCCTACGAGCAGTACTTC,CSAWDSSSYEQYF
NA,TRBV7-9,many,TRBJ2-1,TGTGCCAGCAGCTTTACCGCTGAGCAGTTCTTC,CASSFTAEQFF
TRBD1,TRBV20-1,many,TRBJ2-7,TGCAGTGCTAGTACCGGGACAGGGATCTACGAGCAGTACTTC,CSASTGTGIYEQYF
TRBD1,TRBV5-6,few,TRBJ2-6,TGTGCCAGCAGCTCGTTCGGGACAGCTGGGGCCAACGTCCTGACTTTC,CASSSFGTAGANVLTF
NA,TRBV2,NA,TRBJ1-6,TGTGCCACCACATCCGATAGCTCCTATAATTCACCCCTCCACTTT,CATTSDSSYNSPLHF